The 28 T cell receptor beta chains below come from one sample, sequenced in a study of radiation and T cells in renal cell carcinoma. Method: immunoSEQ multiplex PCR; TCRdb's copy keeps in-frame clones and lacks some. The table lists about 130,000 clones, 81% of them singletons. This sample's time point: blood 2 weeks post-SBRT. The treatment was: 15 Gy SBRT to primary tumor, nephrectomy 4 weeks later. The sequences come from blood, collected from a patient whose treatment included radiotherapy and nephrectomy. These receptors were collected from a man over 45 with renal cell carcinoma.

The V and J genes are TRBV28 and TRBJ1-5, with D perhaps TRBD1 (6 bases). The CDR3 is made up of 15 amino acids. Trimming stripped 6 bases from V and 0 bases from J, with 12 bases between. Germline assignment: CDR1 MDHEN and CDR2 SYDVKM. The CDR3 protein is CASRRGVYSNQPQHF. Here the CDR3 DNA reads TGTGCCAGCAGGAGGGGGGTATATAGCAATCAGCCCCAGCATTTT.

J is TRBJ1-1 and V is TRBV11-2; the D is unclear. Trimming pared 4 bases from V and 5 bases from J, leaving 11 bases between. The CDR3 runs to 13 residues. The germline V gene has CDR1 SGHAT and CDR2 FQNNGV. The CDR3 here is CASSSYLYTEAFF. In nucleotides, the CDR3 is TGTGCCAGCAGCTCATATCTATATACTGAAGCTTTCTTT. The full variable domain, rest sourced from reference TRBV11-2 and TRBJ1-1, is EAGVAQSPRYKIIEKRQSVAFWCNPISGHATLYWYQQILGQGPKLLIQFQNNGVVDDSQLPKDRFSAERLKGVDSTLKIQPAKLEDSAVYLCASSSYLYTEAFFGQGTRLTVV.

The V call is TRBV4-1, the J call TRBJ2-3, with D unresolved. Looked up from germline, CDR1 is MGHRA and CDR2 is YSYEKL. V was pared by 1 base and J by 5 bases, with 16 bases between. CDR3 length: 16 amino acids. The CDR3 region is CASSQVGKEVVDTQYF. CDR3 DNA sequence: TGCGCCAGCAGCCAAGTAGGAAAAGAGGTAGTAGATACGCAGTATTTT.

The CDR3 DNA is TGTGCCAGCAGCTTAGTGCCGGGAGGGGTCACCGGGGAGCTGTTTTTT. It yields the protein CASSLVPGGVTGELFF. V and J are TRBV7-2 and TRBJ2-2, with 8 positions matching TRBD2. This CDR3 spans 16 amino acids. The trim removed 1 base at V and 4 bases at J, leaving 5 bases unmatched. Germline CDR1 reads SGHTA; CDR2 reads FQGNSA.

The rearrangement joins TRBV5-1 to TRBJ2-7; 7 positions match TRBD1. The trim removed 3 bases at V and 1 base at J, leaving 7 bases unmatched. CDR3 length: 15 amino acids. Germline V lookup: CDR1 SGHRS, CDR2 YFSETQ. Written as DNA, the CDR3 is TGCGCCAGCAGCTCCACAGGGGCCAGTTCCTACGAGCAGTACTTC. Translating it yields CASSSTGASSYEQYF.

The rearrangement links TRBV5-1 to TRBJ1-4; TRBD1 agrees at 9 bases. Germline CDR1 SGHRS, CDR2 YFSETQ. CDR3 length: 14 residues. J gave up 4 bases and V 4 bases, and 2 bases lay outside the gene matches. CDR3 nucleotide sequence: TGCGCCAGCAGCAGGGGACAGGGTAATGAAAAACTGTTTTTT. Amino acid sequence: CASSRGQGNEKLFF.

The CDR3 DNA follows: TGTGCCAGCACTCCTAGCGGCACCGGGGAGCTGTTTTTT. Residues: CASTPSGTGELFF. The genes are TRBV6-4 and TRBJ2-2, with 7 bases matching TRBD2. V was clipped by 7 bases and J by 4 bases; unmatched bases: 3. Germline V CDR1 and CDR2: MRHNA, SNTAGT. The CDR3 contains 13 residues.

This chain links TRBV7-9 with TRBJ2-1; 11 bases fit TRBD2. CDR3 size: 18 residues. Germline V CDR1 and CDR2: SEHNR, FQNEAQ (reference sequence). Losses at the gene ends were 5 bases for V and 5 bases for J; bases not matched to a gene: 14. Here the CDR3 reads CASSRRPLPGLADNEQFF. In nucleotides, the CDR3 is TGTGCCAGCAGCCGCCGTCCCCTTCCGGGACTAGCGGACAATGAGCAGTTCTTC.

This clone appeared a few times. The V gene is TRBV4-1, the J gene TRBJ2-3, with 8 bases fitting TRBD1. The CDR3 length is 14 residues. Per the germline V gene, CDR1 is MGHRA and CDR2 is YSYEKL. J was trimmed by 2 bases and V by 6 bases; bases with no gene match: 4. The CDR3 is CASRNRGNTDTQYF. Written as DNA, the CDR3 is TGCGCCAGCAGAAACAGGGGGAACACAGATACGCAGTATTTT.

V usage is TRBV5-1 and J usage is TRBJ1-4, with 8 positions matching TRBD1. CDR1 is SGHRS, CDR2 YFSETQ, per germline. V was clipped by 4 bases and J by 7 bases; unmatched bases: 6. This CDR3 contains 14 residues. The CDR3 nucleotides are TGCGCCAGCAGCGTCAGACAGGGGAGTGAAAAACTGTTTTTT. Its protein is CASSVRQGSEKLFF.

The CDR3 region is CASKPQETQYF. In nucleotides, the CDR3 is TGTGCCAGCAAGCCCCAAGAGACCCAGTACTTC. The V gene is TRBV2, the J gene TRBJ2-5; no clear D. CDR1 SNHLY and CDR2 FYNNEI come from the germline V gene. This CDR3 has 11 residues. V was cut by 7 bases and J by 1 base, with 4 bases left in between.

The V call is TRBV2, the J call TRBJ2-3; 8 nucleotides line up with TRBD2. This CDR3 is built from 13 residues. CDR1 SNHLY and CDR2 FYNNEI come from the germline V gene. CDR3 sequence: CGSGGAITDTQYF. The DNA of the CDR3 is TGTGGATCGGGGGGGGCCATCACAGATACGCAGTATTTT.

This clone occurred a few times. The chain carries TRBV19 and TRBJ1-1; tentatively, D is TRBD1 (6 bases). The CDR3 spans 11 residues. V was pared by 11 bases and J by 4 bases, with 11 bases between. Germline V gives CDR1 LNHDA, CDR2 SQIVND (reference sequence). The CDR3 reads CACRGSTEAFF. Here the CDR3 DNA reads TGTGCCTGCAGGGGCAGCACTGAAGCTTTCTTT.

This clone was observed a handful of times. CDR3 nucleotide sequence: TGCAGCGTTGAGGTCACGGGGGGGACTGAAGCTTTCTTT. Its protein product is CSVEVTGGTEAFF. The V gene is TRBV29-1, the J gene TRBJ1-1; TRBD1 is a possible D gene (5 bases). The V gene's germline CDR1 is SQVTM and CDR2 ANQGSEA. Trimming took 3 bases from V and 5 from J, leaving 13 bases between them. CDR3 length: 13 residues.

The gene calls are TRBV28 and TRBJ1-2; D might be TRBD1 (6 bases). Germline CDR1 is MDHEN and CDR2 is SYDVKM. The CDR3 is 15 residues long. Deletions cut 4 bases from V and 8 bases from J, with 20 bases between. The CDR3 nucleotides are TGTGCCAGCAGTTATTTAGGACAGACGGTCTGGGGCTACACCTTC. Translated: CASSYLGQTVWGYTF.

The chain uses TRBV7-6 and TRBJ1-2; TRBD1 agrees at 11 bases. The CDR3 has 15 amino acids. The germline V gene encodes CDR1 SGHVS and CDR2 FNYEAQ. Losses at the gene ends were 5 bases for V and 4 bases for J; bases not matched to a gene: 6. The DNA of the CDR3 is TGTGCCAGCAGCCGCGGACAGGGGGCTGCCTATGGCTACACCTTC. It yields the protein CASSRGQGAAYGYTF.

The CDR3 nucleotides read TGTGCCAGCAGCCCTTACGGTCAGGTTGGGGAGACCCAGTACTTC. This translates into CASSPYGQVGETQYF. The genes are TRBV7-2 and TRBJ2-5; D remains ambiguous. CDR1 is SGHTA, CDR2 FQGNSA, per germline. The CDR3 length is 15 residues. The V and J ends lost 5 bases and 5 bases respectively, with 18 bases between them.

The V call is TRBV6-5, the J call TRBJ1-4, with 9 bases matching TRBD1. This CDR3 comprises 15 residues. Germline V gene data show CDR1 as MNHEY and CDR2 as SVGAGI. Trimming took 5 bases from V and 7 from J; bases not matched to a gene: 8. CDR3 residues: CASSHPGQGIEKLFF. The CDR3 bases are TGTGCCAGCAGTCATCCGGGACAGGGTATTGAAAAACTGTTTTTT.

This chain uses TRBV19 with TRBJ1-3; D gene ambiguous. The germline gives CDR1 LNHDA, CDR2 SQIVND (reference sequence). Trimming cost V 3 bases and J 0 bases, with 6 bases left between them. The CDR3 spans 14 residues. The CDR3 coding sequence is TGTGCCAGTAGTATCGGAGCCTCTGGAAACACCATATATTTT. Protein: CASSIGASGNTIYF. The whole variable domain, remainder taken from reference TRBV19 and TRBJ1-3, is DGGITQSPKYLFRKEGQNVTLSCEQNLNHDAMYWYRQDPGQGLRLIYYSQIVNDFQKGDIAEGYSVSREKKESFPLTVTSAQKNPTAFYLCASSIGASGNTIYFGEGSWLTVV.

The chain uses TRBV28 and TRBJ2-6, with a tentative D call TRBD1 (6 bases). Germline CDR1 reads MDHEN; CDR2 reads SYDVKM. The CDR3 runs to 17 residues. The V end was cut by 5 bases, the J end by 0 bases, with 14 bases between. DNA of the CDR3: TGTGCCAGCAGTCCCACGGACAGCAACTCTGGGGCCAACGTCCTGACTTTC. Its translation: CASSPTDSNSGANVLTF.

The CDR3 nucleotides read TGTGCCAGCAGACCAGGACAGGGCTGGCATAATTCACCCCTCCACTTT. Its translation: CASRPGQGWHNSPLHF. V is TRBV5-8 and J is TRBJ1-6; 8 nucleotides align to TRBD1. V lost 5 bases and J lost 5; bases outside the gene matches: 9. Looked up from germline, CDR1 is SGHTS and CDR2 is YDEGEE. The CDR3 runs 16 residues.

The chain joins TRBV11-2 to TRBJ2-3, with 8 bases fitting TRBD2. Trimming took 5 bases from V and 4 from J; bases not matched to a gene: 8. This CDR3 comprises 15 residues. Germline V gene data show CDR1 as SGHAT and CDR2 as FQNNGV. CDR3 nucleotides: TGTGCCAGCAGCCCCCGGACTAGCTTCCCAGATACGCAGTATTTT. Amino acids: CASSPRTSFPDTQYF.

The CDR3 reads CASSSQGFNSPLHF. CDR3 DNA: TGTGCCAGCAGTTCACAGGGGTTCAATTCACCCCTCCACTTT. The V and J genes are TRBV28 and TRBJ1-6, with 7 nucleotides matching TRBD1. The CDR3 covers 14 residues. CDR1 and CDR2 (germline): MDHEN, SYDVKM. V lost 4 bases, J lost 7 bases, and 4 bases stayed unmatched.

This clone was counted once. The chain joins TRBV28 to TRBJ2-7; perhaps TRBD1 as D (5 bases). The CDR3 runs to 14 residues. The germline V gene encodes CDR1 MDHEN and CDR2 SYDVKM. V lost 2 bases and J lost 1, with 9 bases in between. CDR3 residues: CASSLIGHSYEQYF. In DNA, the CDR3 is TGTGCCAGCAGTTTAATCGGACATTCCTACGAGCAGTACTTC.

This chain connects TRBV6-5 to TRBJ2-3, with D tentatively TRBD2 (5 bases). The V gene's germline CDR1 is MNHEY and CDR2 SVGAGI. The CDR3 extends over 15 amino acids. Trimming pared 8 bases from V and 3 bases from J, leaving 18 bases between. The CDR3 coding sequence is TGTGCCAGCGGCCTTAGGGAGTTGGGTACAGATACGCAGTATTTT. Translated, it gives CASGLRELGTDTQYF.

CDR3 protein: CASRGTGLDGYTF. DNA of the CDR3: TGTGCCAGCAGGGGGACAGGGTTGGATGGCTACACCTTC. This chain joins TRBV28 and TRBJ1-2; 9 bases map to TRBD1. J lost 6 bases, V lost 6 bases, and 5 bases had no gene match. Germline values: CDR1 MDHEN, CDR2 SYDVKM. This CDR3 comprises 13 residues.

The DNA for the CDR3 is TGTGCCAGCAGGTCTAGCGGGAGGGGCTACAATGAGCAGTTCTTC. This translates into CASRSSGRGYNEQFF. The gene calls are TRBV28 and TRBJ2-1, with 12 bases lining up with TRBD2. CDR3 length equals 15 residues. CDR1 is MDHEN, CDR2 SYDVKM, per germline. J lost 3 bases, V lost 6 bases, and 3 bases had no gene match.

The chain has TRBV27 and TRBJ2-5, with D perhaps matching TRBD1 (6 bases). The CDR3 spans 16 residues. V was trimmed by 5 bases and J by 5 bases, leaving 21 bases between them. Germline V gene data show CDR1 as MNHEY and CDR2 as SMNVEV (reference sequence). CDR3 sequence (DNA): TGTGCCAGCAGTGTGAAAAACAGGGATCCGGGGGAGACCCAGTACTTC. Translation gives CASSVKNRDPGETQYF.